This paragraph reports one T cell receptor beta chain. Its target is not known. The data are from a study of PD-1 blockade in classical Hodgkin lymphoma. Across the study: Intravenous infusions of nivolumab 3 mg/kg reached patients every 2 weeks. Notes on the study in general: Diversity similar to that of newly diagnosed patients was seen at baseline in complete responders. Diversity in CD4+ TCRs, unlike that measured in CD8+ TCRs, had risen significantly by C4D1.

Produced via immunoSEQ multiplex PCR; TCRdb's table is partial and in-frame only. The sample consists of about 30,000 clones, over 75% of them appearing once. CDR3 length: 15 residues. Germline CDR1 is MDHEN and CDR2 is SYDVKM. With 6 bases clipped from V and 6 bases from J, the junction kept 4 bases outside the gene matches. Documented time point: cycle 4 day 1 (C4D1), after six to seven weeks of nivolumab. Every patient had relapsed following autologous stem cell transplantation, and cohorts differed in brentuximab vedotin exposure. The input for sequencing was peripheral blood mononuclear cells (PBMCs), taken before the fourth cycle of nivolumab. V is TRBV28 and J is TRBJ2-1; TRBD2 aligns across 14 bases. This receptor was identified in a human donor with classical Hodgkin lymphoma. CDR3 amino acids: CASRQGTSGSNEQFF. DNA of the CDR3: TGTGCCAGCAGGCAAGGGACTAGCGGGAGCAATGAGCAGTTCTTC.